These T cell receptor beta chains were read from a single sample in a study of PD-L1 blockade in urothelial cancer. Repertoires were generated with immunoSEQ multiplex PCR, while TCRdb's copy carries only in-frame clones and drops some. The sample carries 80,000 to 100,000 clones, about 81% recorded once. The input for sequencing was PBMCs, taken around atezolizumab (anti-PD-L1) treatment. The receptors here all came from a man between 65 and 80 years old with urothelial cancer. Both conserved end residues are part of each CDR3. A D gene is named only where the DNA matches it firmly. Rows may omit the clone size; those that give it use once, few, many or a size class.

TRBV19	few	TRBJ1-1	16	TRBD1	CASSTLLQGADTEAFF	TGTGCCAGTAGTACTCTTCTCCAGGGGGCGGACACTGAAGCTTTCTTT
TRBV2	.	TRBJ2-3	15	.	CASSERAPRTDTQYF	TGTGCCAGCAGTGAGCGGGCCCCCCGCACAGATACGCAGTATTTT
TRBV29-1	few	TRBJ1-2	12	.	CSVSRVGYGYTF	TGCAGCGTTTCCCGGGTGGGCTATGGCTACACCTTC
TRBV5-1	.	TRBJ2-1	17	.	CASSQYRVTGSYNEQFF	TGCGCCAGCAGCCAGTACAGGGTGACGGGTTCCTACAATGAGCAGTTCTTC
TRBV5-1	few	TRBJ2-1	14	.	CASKTESSYNEQFF	TGCGCCAGTAAGACAGAGAGCTCCTACAATGAGCAGTTCTTC
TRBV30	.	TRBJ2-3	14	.	CAWSSGISTDTQYF	TGTGCCTGGAGTTCCGGTATAAGCACAGATACGCAGTATTTT
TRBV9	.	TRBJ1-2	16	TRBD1	CASSGGEDRALYGYTF	TGTGCCAGCAGCGGGGGGGAGGACAGGGCCCTCTATGGCTACACCTTC
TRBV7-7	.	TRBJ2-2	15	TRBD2	CASSHERGGPGELFF	TGTGCCAGCAGCCACGAGCGGGGGGGCCCCGGGGAGCTGTTTTTT
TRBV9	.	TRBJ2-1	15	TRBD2	CASSGTSGRYNEQFF	TGTGCCAGCAGCGGTACTAGCGGACGCTACAATGAGCAGTTCTTC
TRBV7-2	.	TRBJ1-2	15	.	CASSLESVDYYGYTF	TGTGCCAGCAGCTTAGAGTCGGTAGATTACTATGGCTACACCTTC
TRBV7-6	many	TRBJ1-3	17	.	CASSLGSHPEGGNTIYF	TGTGCCAGCAGCTTAGGTTCGCACCCCGAGGGAGGAAACACCATATATTTT
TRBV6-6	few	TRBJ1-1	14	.	CASSIVSLNTEAFF	TGTGCCAGCAGTATAGTTTCCCTAAACACTGAAGCTTTCTTT
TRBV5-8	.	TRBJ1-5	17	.	CASSLEFGQGSNQPQHF	.
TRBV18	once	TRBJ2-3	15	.	CASSPGGSSTDTQYF	TGTGCCAGCTCACCTGGGGGGTCTAGCACAGATACGCAGTATTTT
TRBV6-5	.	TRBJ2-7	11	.	CASSYQYEQYF	TGTGCCAGCAGTTACCAGTACGAGCAGTACTTC
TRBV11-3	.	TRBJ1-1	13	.	CASSLIGGSEAFF	TGTGCCAGCAGCCTAATCGGGGGGTCTGAAGCTTTCTTT
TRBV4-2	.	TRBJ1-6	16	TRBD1	CASSLFSGTENSPLHF	TGTGCCAGCAGCCTTTTCTCCGGGACAGAGAATTCACCCCTCCACTTT
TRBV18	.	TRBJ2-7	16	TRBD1	CASSQRTGGVSYEQYF	TGTGCCAGCTCACAGAGGACAGGGGGGGTCTCCTACGAGCAGTACTTC
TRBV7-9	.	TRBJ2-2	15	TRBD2	CASRRLAGMPGELFF	TGTGCCAGCAGGAGACTAGCGGGAATGCCCGGGGAGCTGTTTTTT
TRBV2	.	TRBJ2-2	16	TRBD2	CASSDDGRAILGELFF	TGTGCCAGCAGTGATGACGGGAGGGCTATATTGGGGGAGCTGTTTTTT
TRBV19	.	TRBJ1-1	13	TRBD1	CASRLTGLTEAFF	TGTGCCAGTAGATTGACAGGGCTCACTGAAGCTTTCTTT
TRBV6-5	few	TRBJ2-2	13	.	CASKPGNNGELFF	TGTGCCAGCAAGCCCGGGAACAACGGGGAGCTGTTTTTT
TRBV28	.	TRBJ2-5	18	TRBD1	CASSPGESGQGPPRTQYF	TGTGCCAGCAGTCCTGGCGAATCGGGACAGGGGCCGCCGAGGACCCAGTACTTC
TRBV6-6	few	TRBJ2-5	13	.	CASSGGWEETQYF	TGTGCCAGCAGTGGGGGGTGGGAAGAGACCCAGTACTTC
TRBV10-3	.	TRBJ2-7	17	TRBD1	CAISGGDRGNRGHEQYF	TGTGCCATCAGTGGGGGGGACAGGGGAAACCGGGGGCACGAGCAGTACTTC
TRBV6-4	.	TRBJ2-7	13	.	CASSKEQGYEQYF	TGTGCCAGCAGTAAAGAACAGGGCTACGAGCAGTACTTC
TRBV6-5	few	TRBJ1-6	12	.	CASRAGNSPLHF	TGTGCCAGCAGAGCAGGGAATTCACCCCTCCACTTT
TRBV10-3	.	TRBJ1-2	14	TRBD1	CAISSGTGGDGYTF	TGTGCCATCAGCTCTGGGACAGGGGGTGATGGCTACACCTTC
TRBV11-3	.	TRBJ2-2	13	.	CASSLDENGELFF	TGTGCCAGCAGCTTAGATGAGAACGGGGAGCTGTTTTTT
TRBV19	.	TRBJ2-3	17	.	CASSNLPGQQRMDTQYF	TGTGCCAGTAGTAATCTCCCTGGACAGCAAAGGATGGATACGCAGTATTTT